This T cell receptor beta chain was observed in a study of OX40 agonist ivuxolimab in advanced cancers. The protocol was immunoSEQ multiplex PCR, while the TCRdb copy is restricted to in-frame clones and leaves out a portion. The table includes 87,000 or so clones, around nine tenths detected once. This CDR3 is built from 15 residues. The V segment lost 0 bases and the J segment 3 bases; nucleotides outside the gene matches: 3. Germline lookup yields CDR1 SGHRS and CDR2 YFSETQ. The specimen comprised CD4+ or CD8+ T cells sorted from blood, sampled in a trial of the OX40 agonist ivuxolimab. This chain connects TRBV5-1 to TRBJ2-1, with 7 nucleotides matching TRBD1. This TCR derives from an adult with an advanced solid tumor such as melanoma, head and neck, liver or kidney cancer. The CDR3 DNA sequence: TGCGCCAGCAGCTTGGCCCCAGGGGGCTACAATGAGCAGTTCTTC. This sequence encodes CASSLAPGGYNEQFF.